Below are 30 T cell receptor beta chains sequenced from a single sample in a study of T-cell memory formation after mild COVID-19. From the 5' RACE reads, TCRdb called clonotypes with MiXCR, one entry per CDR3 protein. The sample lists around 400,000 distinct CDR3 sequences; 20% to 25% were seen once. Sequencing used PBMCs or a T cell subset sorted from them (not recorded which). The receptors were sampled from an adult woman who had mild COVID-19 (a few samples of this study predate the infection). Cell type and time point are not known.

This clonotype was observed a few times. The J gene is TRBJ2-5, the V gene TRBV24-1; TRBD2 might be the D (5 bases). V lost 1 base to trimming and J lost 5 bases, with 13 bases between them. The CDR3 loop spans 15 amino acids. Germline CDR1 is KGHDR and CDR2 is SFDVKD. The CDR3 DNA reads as TGTGCCACCAGTGATTTTAGTGGGAGTTTTGAGACCCAGTACTTC. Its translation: CATSDFSGSFETQYF.

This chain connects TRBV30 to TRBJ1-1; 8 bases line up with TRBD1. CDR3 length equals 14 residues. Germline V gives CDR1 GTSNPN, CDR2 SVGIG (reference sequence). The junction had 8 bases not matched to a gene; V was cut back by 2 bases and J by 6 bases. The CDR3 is CAWSTRQGISEAFF. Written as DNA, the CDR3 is TGTGCCTGGAGTACGAGACAGGGGATATCTGAAGCTTTCTTT.

The CDR3 DNA follows: TGTGCCAGCAGTTTAAAGGGACCCTACGAGCAGTACTTC. This gives the protein CASSLKGPYEQYF. This rearrangement joins TRBV12-3 or TRBV12-4 to TRBJ2-7; either TRBD1 or TRBD2 may supply D (5 bases each). CDR3 length: 13 residues. V was clipped by 2 bases and J by 2 bases, with 7 bases between them.

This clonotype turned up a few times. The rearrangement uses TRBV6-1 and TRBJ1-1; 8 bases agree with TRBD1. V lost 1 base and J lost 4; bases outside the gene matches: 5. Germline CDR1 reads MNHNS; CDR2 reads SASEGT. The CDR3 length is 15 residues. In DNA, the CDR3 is TGTGCCAGCAGTGAAGAGGACAGGGCTAGCACTGAAGCTTTCTTT. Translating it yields CASSEEDRASTEAFF.

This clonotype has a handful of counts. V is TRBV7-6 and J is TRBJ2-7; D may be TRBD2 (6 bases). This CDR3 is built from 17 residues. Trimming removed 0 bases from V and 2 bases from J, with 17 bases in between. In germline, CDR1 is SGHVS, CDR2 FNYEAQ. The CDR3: CASSLAGGSGDPYEQYF. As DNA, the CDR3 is TGTGCCAGCAGCTTAGCTGGGGGGTCGGGAGACCCCTACGAGCAGTACTTC.

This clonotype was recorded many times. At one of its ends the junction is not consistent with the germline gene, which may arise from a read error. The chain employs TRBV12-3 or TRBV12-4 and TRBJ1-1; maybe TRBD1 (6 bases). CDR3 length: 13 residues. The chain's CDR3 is CASSLGGNTEAFF. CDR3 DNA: TGTGCCAGCAGCTTAGGGGGGAACACTGAAGCTTTCTTT.

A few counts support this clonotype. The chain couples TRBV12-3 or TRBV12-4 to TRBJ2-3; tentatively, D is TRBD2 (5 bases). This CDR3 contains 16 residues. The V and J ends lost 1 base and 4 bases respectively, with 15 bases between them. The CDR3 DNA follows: TGTGCCAGCAGTTTAGGGTTACGGGGTAGGTCAGATACGCAGTATTTT. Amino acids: CASSLGLRGRSDTQYF.

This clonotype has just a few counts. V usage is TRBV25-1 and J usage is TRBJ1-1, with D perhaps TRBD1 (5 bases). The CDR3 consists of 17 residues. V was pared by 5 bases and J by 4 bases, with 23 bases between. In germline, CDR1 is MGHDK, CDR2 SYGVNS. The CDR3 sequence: CASSIHWTAPGGTEAFF. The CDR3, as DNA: TGTGCCAGCAGTATCCATTGGACCGCCCCGGGGGGCACTGAAGCTTTCTTT.

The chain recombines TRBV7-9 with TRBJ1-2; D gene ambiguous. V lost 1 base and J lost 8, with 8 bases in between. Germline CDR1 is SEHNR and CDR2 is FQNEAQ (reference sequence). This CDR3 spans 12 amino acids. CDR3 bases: TGTGCCAGCAGCTTAGAGGGTGCGGGCTACACCTTC. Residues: CASSLEGAGYTF.

The CDR3 DNA sequence: TGTGCCAGCAACCGGGGCCAAAGCACTGAAGCTTTCTTT. It yields the protein CASNRGQSTEAFF. The genes are TRBV12-3 or TRBV12-4 and TRBJ1-1; D is perhaps TRBD1 (5 bases). This CDR3 spans 13 amino acids. Trimming took off 7 bases at V and 4 bases at J, with 13 bases between the two ends.

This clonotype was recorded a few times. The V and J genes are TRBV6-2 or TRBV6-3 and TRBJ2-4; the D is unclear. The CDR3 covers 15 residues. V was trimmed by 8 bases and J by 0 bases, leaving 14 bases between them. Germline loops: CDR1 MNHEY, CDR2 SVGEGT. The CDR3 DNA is TGTGCCAGCGCACAAAAACAGCAAGCCAAAAACATTCAGTACTTC. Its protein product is CASAQKQQAKNIQYF.

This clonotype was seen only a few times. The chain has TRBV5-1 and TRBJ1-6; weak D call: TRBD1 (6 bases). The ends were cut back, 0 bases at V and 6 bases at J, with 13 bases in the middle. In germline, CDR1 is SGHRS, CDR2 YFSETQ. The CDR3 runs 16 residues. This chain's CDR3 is CASSLDEGGTNSPLHF. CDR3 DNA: TGCGCCAGCAGCTTGGACGAGGGGGGCACTAATTCACCCCTCCACTTT.

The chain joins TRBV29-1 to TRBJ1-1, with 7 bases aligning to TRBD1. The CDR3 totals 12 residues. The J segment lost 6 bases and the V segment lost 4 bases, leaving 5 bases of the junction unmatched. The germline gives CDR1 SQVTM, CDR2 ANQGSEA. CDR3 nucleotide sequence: TGCAGCGTTGGCGCCGGGACAGCTGAAGCTTTCTTT. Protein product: CSVGAGTAEAFF.

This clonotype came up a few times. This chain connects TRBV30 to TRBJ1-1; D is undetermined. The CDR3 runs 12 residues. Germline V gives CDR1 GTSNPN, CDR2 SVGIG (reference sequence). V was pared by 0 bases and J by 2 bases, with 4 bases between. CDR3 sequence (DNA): TGTGCCTGGAGTGTACTAAACACTGAAGCTTTCTTT. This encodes CAWSVLNTEAFF.

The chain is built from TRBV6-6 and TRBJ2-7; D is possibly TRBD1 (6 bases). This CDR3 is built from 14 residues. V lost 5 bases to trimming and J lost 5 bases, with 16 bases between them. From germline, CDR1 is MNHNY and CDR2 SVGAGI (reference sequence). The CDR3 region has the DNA TGTGCCAGCAGTCAACAAGGGACAACCAACGAGCAGTACTTC. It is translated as CASSQQGTTNEQYF.

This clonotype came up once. CDR3 loop: CASSTDDGYGYTF. The CDR3 nucleotides read TGTGCCAGCAGTACGGACGATGGGTATGGCTACACCTTC. The chain links TRBV25-1 to TRBJ1-2; the D is unclear. V lost 5 bases to trimming and J lost 5 bases, with 12 bases between them. The CDR3 runs to 13 residues. Germline CDR1 is MGHDK and CDR2 is SYGVNS.

This CDR3 is CASSLRGGSNTQYF. CDR3 sequence (DNA): TGTGCCAGCAGCTTAAGGGGAGGGAGCAATACGCAGTATTTT. This rearrangement joins TRBV7-9 to TRBJ2-3; 7 bases agree with TRBD2. Germline CDR1 is SEHNR and CDR2 is FQNEAQ (reference sequence). V lost 2 bases and J lost 7; bases outside the gene matches: 6. The CDR3 is 14 amino acids.

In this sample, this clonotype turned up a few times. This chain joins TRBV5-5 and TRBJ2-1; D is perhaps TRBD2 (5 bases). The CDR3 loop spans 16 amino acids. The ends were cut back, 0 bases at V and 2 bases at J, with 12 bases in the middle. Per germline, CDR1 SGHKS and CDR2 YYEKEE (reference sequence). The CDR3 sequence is CASSLEFGEPYNEQFF. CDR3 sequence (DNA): TGTGCCAGCAGCTTGGAGTTCGGGGAACCCTACAATGAGCAGTTCTTC.

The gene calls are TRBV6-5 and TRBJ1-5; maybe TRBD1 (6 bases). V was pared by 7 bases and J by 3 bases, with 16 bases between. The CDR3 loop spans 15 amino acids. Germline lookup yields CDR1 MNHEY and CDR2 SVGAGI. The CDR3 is CASTRTATSNQPQHF. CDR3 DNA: TGTGCCAGCACCCGGACAGCGACCTCCAATCAGCCCCAGCATTTT.

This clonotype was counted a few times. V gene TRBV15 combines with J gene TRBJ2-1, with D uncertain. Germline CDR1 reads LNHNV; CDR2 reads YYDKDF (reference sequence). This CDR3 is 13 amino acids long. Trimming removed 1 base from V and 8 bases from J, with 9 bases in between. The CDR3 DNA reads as TGTGCCACCAGCAGAGGACTGGTTGATGAGCAGTTCTTC. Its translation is CATSRGLVDEQFF. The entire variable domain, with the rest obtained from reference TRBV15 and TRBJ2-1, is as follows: DAMVIQNPRYQVTQFGKPVTLSCSQTLNHNVMYWYQQKSSQAPKLLFHYYDKDFNNEADTPDNFQSRRPNTSFCFLDIRSPGLGDTAMYLCATSRGLVDEQFFGPGTRLTVL.

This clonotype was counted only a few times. The CDR3 nucleotides are TGTGCCAGCAGCGGACTCGGACAGGGTTACAATGAGCAGTTCTTC. Encoded protein: CASSGLGQGYNEQFF. This chain uses TRBV9 with TRBJ2-1; 8 bases map to TRBD1. V was pared by 3 bases and J by 4 bases, with 6 bases of the junction left unmatched. CDR3 length equals 15 residues. Germline CDR1 is SGDLS and CDR2 is YYNGEE.

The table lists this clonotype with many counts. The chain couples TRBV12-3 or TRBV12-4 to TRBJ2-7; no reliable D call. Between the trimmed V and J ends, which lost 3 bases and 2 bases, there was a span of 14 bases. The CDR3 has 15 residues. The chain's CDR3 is CASSFALGPAYEQYF. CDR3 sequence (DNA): TGTGCCAGCAGTTTCGCTCTGGGCCCGGCCTACGAGCAGTACTTC.

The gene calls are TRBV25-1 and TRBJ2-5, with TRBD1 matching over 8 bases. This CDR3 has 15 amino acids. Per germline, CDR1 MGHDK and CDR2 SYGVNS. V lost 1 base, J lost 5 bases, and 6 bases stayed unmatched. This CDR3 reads CASSESTGAGETQYF. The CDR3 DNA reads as TGTGCCAGCAGTGAATCGACAGGGGCGGGCGAGACCCAGTACTTC.

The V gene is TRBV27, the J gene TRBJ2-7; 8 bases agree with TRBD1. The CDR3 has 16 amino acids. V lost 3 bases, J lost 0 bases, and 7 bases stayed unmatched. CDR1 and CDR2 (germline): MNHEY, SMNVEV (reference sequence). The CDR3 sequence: CASSFTRQGYSYEQYF. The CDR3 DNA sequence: TGTGCCAGCAGTTTTACGAGACAGGGGTACTCCTACGAGCAGTACTTC.

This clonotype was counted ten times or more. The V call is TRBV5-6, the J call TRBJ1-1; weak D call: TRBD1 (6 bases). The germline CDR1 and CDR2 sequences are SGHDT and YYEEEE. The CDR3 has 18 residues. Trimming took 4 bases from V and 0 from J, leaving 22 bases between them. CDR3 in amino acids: CASSPEEVGAPLNTEAFF. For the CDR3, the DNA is TGTGCCAGCAGCCCGGAGGAGGTGGGGGCCCCTTTGAACACTGAAGCTTTCTTT.

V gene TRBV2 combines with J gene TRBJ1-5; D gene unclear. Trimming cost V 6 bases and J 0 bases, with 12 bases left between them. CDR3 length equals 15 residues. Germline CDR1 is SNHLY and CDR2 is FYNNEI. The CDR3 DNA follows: TGTGCCAGCAGCGATACAGACTATAGCAATCAGCCCCAGCATTTT. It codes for CASSDTDYSNQPQHF.

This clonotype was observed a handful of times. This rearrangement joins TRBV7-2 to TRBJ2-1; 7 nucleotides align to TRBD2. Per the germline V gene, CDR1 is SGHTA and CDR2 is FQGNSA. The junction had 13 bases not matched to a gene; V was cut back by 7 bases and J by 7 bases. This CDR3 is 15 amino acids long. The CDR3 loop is CASTSGREWANEQFF. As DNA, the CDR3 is TGTGCCAGCACCTCGGGGAGGGAGTGGGCGAATGAGCAGTTCTTC.

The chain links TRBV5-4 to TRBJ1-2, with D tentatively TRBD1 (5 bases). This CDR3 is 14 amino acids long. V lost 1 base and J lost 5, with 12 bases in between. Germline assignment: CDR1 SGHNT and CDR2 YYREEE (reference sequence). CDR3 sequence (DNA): TGTGCCAGCAGCTTGTTGGTGGCAGGGTATGGCTACACCTTC. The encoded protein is CASSLLVAGYGYTF.

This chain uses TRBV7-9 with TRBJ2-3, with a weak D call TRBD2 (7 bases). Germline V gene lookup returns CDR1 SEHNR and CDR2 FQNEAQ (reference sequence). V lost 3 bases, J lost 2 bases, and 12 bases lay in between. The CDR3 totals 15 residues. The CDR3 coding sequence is TGTGCCAGCAGCTTTGAGGGGGGGTACACAGATACGCAGTATTTT. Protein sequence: CASSFEGGYTDTQYF.

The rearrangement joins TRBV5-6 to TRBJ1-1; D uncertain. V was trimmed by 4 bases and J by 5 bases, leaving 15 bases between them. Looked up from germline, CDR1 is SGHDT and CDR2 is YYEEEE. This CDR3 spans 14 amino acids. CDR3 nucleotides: TGTGCCAGCAGCCCCCCCGCCGTGAGAACTGAAGCTTTCTTT. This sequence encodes CASSPPAVRTEAFF.